This T cell receptor beta chain was captured by sequencing in a study of shared clonotypes between healthy human individuals. In the sorted-subset replicate PCRs, 200 ng DNA, roughly 30,000 T cell genomes, was used. Per the original data handling: As immunoSEQ supplied junction-only sequences (without quality scores), filtering differed. Produced via immunoSEQ multiplex PCR; TCRdb's table is partial and in-frame only. That table gives V, J and clone size, and the DNA gave D and trimming. The table includes fewer than 2.5 million clones, 93% detected once. The CDR3 loop spans 16 amino acids. The germline V gene encodes CDR1 SGHTA and CDR2 FQGNSA. V lost 1 base and J lost 2, with 15 bases in between. This clone is a singleton in its sample. All donors qualified as healthy HIV-negative adults and had experienced no recent acute infections or vaccinations.

The source of this sequence is a man in his late teens or twenties in good health. Some clones in this sample may be carry-over from other donors' samples. The genes are TRBV7-2 and TRBJ2-7; TRBD1 is a possible D gene (6 bases). Sequencing was done on a sample of naive CD4+ T cells from PBMCs. Indicated subset: CD45RA+ positively selected. The CDR3 loop reads CASSLETTRGPYEQYF. CDR3 nucleotide sequence: TGTGCCAGCAGCTTAGAGACTACCAGGGGTCCCTACGAGCAGTACTTC.